This TCR beta chain was captured in a study of blood T cell repertoires in COVID-19. Study-wide context: Samples came from the United States, Italy and Spain, spanning acute and convalescent COVID-19. T cells, B-cell-depleted T cells, or PBMCs supplied cDNA or gDNA.

Per germline, CDR1 LGHNA and CDR2 YSLEER. The CDR3 loop spans 16 amino acids. After removal of 0 bases from V and 5 bases from J, the junction contained 2 bases not matched to a gene. As originally analysed: Scientists estimated how many nucleated cells there were by amplifying reference gene primers. Data came from immunoSEQ multiplex PCR; TCRdb stores just in-frame clones and leaves some out. That table furnishes V, J and clone size, whereas the DNA furnished D and trimming. There are around 140,000 clones in the sample; around 81% occur only once, and around 8.8% lies in the top ten. Sequencing was carried out using peripheral blood. J is TRBJ1-6 and V is TRBV4-3; 9 nucleotides align to TRBD1. The receptor's source is a human donor in a cohort sampled during active COVID-19. The CDR3 protein is CASSQEGQGDNSPLHF. In DNA form, the CDR3 reads TGCGCCAGCAGCCAAGAGGGACAGGGTGATAATTCACCCCTCCACTTT.